This TCR beta chain was sequenced during a study of T cell repertoires in cytomegalovirus infection. This clonotype was counted ten times or more. Antigen specificity is unknown. CDR3 size: 10 residues. Germline V lookup: CDR1 GTSNPN, CDR2 SVGIG (reference sequence). The V end lost 1 base, the J end lost 7 bases, and 5 bases lay between the germline ends. TCRdb reprocessed the reads via MiXCR and lists one record per CDR3 protein. This sample has 65,000 to 85,000 distinct CDR3 sequences, with about 26% found just once. The TCR comes from a human donor in good health (CMV status not recorded). Some clones in this sample may be carry-over from other donors' samples. The chain is built from TRBV30 and TRBJ2-7; D is uncertain. The specimen was CD8+ T cells from cultured PBMCs, collected from culture after CMV antigen stimulation. The CDR3 loop is CAWSESEQYF. The DNA for the CDR3 is TGTGCCTGGAGTGAGTCTGAGCAGTACTTC.